This T cell receptor (beta chain) was sequenced for a study of blood T cells in healthy people across ages. Points from the study as a whole: Long-lived donors had more naive CD4+ cells and higher diversity than aged donors.

Comments on this clonotype: Its specificity is not known.

A J-beta primer mix and a sample-barcoded 5' primer were used in a second PCR of roughly 6 to 11 cycles. TCRdb recomputed calls from the 5' RACE reads with MiXCR, one row per CDR3 protein. The repertoire includes over 600,000 distinct CDR3 sequences, 40% to 45% of them detected once, and 25% to 35% sits in the top ten. Total RNA, at least 5 micrograms per sample, was extracted from PBMCs. This CDR3 region has 16 residues. This receptor was taken from a man at least 80 years old in good health. Sample: blood. The rearrangement joins TRBV21-1 to TRBJ1-5; no check of the table's D call, TRBD1, against the DNA was made. TRBV21-1 is classified as a pseudogene. CDR3 sequence: CASRRTGPNGNQPQHF. The CDR3 DNA is TGTGCCAGCAGACGGACAGGGCCAAATGGCAATCAGCCCCAGCATTTT.